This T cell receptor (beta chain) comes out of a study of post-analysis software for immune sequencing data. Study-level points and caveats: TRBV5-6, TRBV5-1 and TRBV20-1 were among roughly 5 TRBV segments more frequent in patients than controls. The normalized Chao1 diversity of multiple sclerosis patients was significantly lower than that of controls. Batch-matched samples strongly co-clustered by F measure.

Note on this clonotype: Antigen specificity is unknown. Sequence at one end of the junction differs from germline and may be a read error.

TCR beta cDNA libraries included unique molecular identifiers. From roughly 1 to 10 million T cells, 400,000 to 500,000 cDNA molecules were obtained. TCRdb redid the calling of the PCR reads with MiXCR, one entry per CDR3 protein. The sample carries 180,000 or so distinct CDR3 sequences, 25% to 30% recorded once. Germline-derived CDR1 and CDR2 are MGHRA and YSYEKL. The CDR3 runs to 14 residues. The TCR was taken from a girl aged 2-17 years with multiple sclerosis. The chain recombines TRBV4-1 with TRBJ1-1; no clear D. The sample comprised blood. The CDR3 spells CASGQDLYNTEAFF. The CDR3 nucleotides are TGCGCCAGCGGCCAAGATTTATATAACACTGAAGCTTTCTTT.